This entry lists 3 T cell receptor beta chains sequenced from one sample in a study of Graves' ophthalmopathy and Graves' hyperthyroidism. The sequenced template was RNA, covering the TCR beta CDR3 region. HTBI primers served in a first-round RT-PCR, which a second-round multiplex PCR followed. TCRdb ran MiXCR on the multiplex PCR reads and lists one entry per CDR3 protein. The sample has around 1,200,000 distinct CDR3 sequences, 36% seen once. Sequencing was performed on peripheral blood or thyroid tissue (not recorded which). These receptors came from an adult man with Graves' hyperthyroidism.

The J gene is TRBJ1-6, the V gene TRBV10-3; D possibly corresponds to TRBD1 (5 bases). The germline V and J ends were trimmed by 10 bases and 13 bases, with 17 bases remaining between them. CDR3 length equals 12 residues. Germline assignment: CDR1 ENHRY and CDR2 SYGVKD. This chain's CDR3 is CASTQGSGPLHF. The DNA of the CDR3 is TGTGCCAGCACGCAGGGAAGTGGGCCCCTCCACTTT.

V usage is TRBV10-2 and J usage is TRBJ2-5; TRBD2 might be the D (6 bases). This CDR3 contains 13 residues. Germline CDR1 reads WSHSY; CDR2 reads SAAADI. Trimming took off 10 bases at V and 2 bases at J, with 14 bases between the two ends. The CDR3 spells CATGPGAQETQYF. The CDR3 DNA is TGCGCCACCGGCCCGGGAGCTCAAGAGACCCAGTACTTC.

DNA for the CDR3: TGTGCCAGCAGCACGCCGGTGTGGGGGAACTACGAGCAGTACTTC. Its protein is CASSTPVWGNYEQYF. V is TRBV11-2 and J is TRBJ2-7; D possibly uses TRBD1 or TRBD2 (5 bases each). Germline V CDR1 and CDR2: SGHAT, FQNNGV. Deletions cut 5 bases from V and 3 bases from J, with 17 bases between. The CDR3 length is 15 residues.